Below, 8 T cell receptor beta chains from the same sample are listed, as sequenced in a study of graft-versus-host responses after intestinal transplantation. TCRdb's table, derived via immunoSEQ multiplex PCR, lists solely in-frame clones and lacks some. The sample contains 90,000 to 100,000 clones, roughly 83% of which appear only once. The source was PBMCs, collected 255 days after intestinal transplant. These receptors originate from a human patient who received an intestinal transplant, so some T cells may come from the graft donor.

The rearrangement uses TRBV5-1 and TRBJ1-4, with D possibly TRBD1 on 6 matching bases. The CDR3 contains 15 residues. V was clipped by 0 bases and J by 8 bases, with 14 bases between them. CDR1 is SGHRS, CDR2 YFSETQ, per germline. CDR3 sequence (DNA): TGCGCCAGCAGCTTGGGCCAGGGGCTAGGGGAAAAACTGTTTTTT. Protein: CASSLGQGLGEKLFF.

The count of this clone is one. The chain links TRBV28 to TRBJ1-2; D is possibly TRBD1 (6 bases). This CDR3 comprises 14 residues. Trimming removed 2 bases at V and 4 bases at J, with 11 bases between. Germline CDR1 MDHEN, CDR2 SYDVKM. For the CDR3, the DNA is TGTGCCAGCAGTTTAGGACAGAAGGGCTATGGCTACACCTTC. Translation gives CASSLGQKGYGYTF.

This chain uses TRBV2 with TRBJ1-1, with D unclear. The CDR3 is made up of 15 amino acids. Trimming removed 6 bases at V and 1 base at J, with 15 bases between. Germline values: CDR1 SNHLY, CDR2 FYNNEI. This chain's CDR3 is CASRVSEDANTEAFF. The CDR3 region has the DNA TGTGCCAGCAGGGTCAGCGAAGATGCGAACACTGAAGCTTTCTTT.

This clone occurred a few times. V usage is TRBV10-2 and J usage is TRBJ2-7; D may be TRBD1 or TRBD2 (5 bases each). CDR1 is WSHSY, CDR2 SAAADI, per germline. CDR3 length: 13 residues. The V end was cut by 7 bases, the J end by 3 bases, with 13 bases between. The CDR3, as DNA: TGCGCCAGCACTCGACGGGGCCTCTACGAGCAGTACTTC. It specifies CASTRRGLYEQYF.

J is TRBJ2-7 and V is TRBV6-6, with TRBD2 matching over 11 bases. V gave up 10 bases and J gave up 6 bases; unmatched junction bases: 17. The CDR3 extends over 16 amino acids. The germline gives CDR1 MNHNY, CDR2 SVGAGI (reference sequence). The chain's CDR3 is CATVGFNSGGAGEQYF. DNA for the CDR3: TGTGCCACCGTGGGGTTCAATAGCGGGGGGGCCGGCGAGCAGTACTTC.

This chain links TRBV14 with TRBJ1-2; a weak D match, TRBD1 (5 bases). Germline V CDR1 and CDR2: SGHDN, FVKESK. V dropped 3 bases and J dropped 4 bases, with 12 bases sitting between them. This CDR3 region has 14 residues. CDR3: CASSQGVGAYGYTF. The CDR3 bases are TGTGCCAGCAGCCAGGGGGTGGGAGCCTATGGCTACACCTTC.

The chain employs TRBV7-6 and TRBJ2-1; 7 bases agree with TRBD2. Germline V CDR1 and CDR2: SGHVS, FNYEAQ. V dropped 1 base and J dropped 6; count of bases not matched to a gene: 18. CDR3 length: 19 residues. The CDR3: CASSLVAWGREQETNEQFF. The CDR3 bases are TGTGCCAGCAGCTTAGTAGCGTGGGGGAGGGAGCAAGAGACCAATGAGCAGTTCTTC.

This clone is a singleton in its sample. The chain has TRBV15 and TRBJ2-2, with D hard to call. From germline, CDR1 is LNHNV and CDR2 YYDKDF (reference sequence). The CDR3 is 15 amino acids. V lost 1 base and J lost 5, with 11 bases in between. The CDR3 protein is CATSRGDGETGELFF. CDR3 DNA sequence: TGTGCCACCAGCAGAGGAGATGGGGAAACCGGGGAGCTGTTTTTT.